These 14 T cell receptor beta chains share one sample of origin, sequenced in a study of OX40 agonist ivuxolimab in advanced cancers. TCRdb keeps only in-frame clones here, not all; method: immunoSEQ multiplex PCR. The profile shows just under 65,000 clones, roughly nine tenths of them singletons. The sequencing used CD4+ or CD8+ T cells sorted from blood, collected in a trial of the OX40 agonist ivuxolimab. Receptor source: an adult with an advanced solid tumor such as melanoma, head and neck, liver or kidney cancer.

The chain carries TRBV9 and TRBJ2-2; 7 positions match TRBD2. The CDR3 contains 15 residues. CDR1 SGDLS and CDR2 YYNGEE come from the germline V gene. V shed 1 base, J shed 5 bases, and the junction held 5 bases outside the gene matches. The CDR3 DNA follows: TGTGCCAGCAGCGTAAGTGCTAGCGGTACCGGGGAGCTGTTTTTT. Its translation is CASSVSASGTGELFF.

V and J are TRBV5-4 and TRBJ2-2; tentatively, D is TRBD1 (6 bases). Germline V gives CDR1 SGHNT, CDR2 YYREEE (reference sequence). Trimming removed 0 bases from V and 5 bases from J, with 14 bases in between. The CDR3 sequence is 16 residues long. CDR3 in amino acids: CASSLAEGVRTGELFF. CDR3 nucleotide sequence: TGTGCCAGCAGCTTGGCCGAGGGGGTTCGAACCGGGGAGCTGTTTTTT.

This chain joins TRBV7-9 and TRBJ2-7; 8 positions agree with TRBD1. CDR3 length: 15 amino acids. V lost 5 bases and J lost 3; bases outside the gene matches: 9. CDR1 and CDR2 from the germline V gene are SEHNR and FQNEAQ (reference sequence). In nucleotides, the CDR3 is TGTGCCAGCAGCCCTAGGACAGGGATGCTCTACGAGCAGTACTTC. It specifies CASSPRTGMLYEQYF.

The CDR3 spells CASSGPGLAGLQETQYF. CDR3 bases: TGTGCCAGCAGTGGCCCCGGACTAGCGGGGTTACAAGAGACCCAGTACTTC. The chain has TRBV2 and TRBJ2-5; TRBD2 agrees at 12 bases. The CDR3 spans 17 residues. The germline V gene encodes CDR1 SNHLY and CDR2 FYNNEI. Trimming at V came to 4 bases and at J to 2 bases, leaving 8 bases not matched to a gene.

The chain couples TRBV7-2 to TRBJ2-7, with D possibly TRBD2 on 5 matching bases. The CDR3 is 14 residues long. V lost 6 bases to trimming and J lost 2 bases, with 14 bases between them. Germline-derived CDR1 and CDR2 are SGHTA and FQGNSA. CDR3 DNA sequence: TGTGCCAGCAGTTTACGAAGGGAGACCTACGAGCAGTACTTC. This translates into CASSLRRETYEQYF.

The J gene is TRBJ1-6, the V gene TRBV7-9; unclear D gene. With 0 bases removed from V and 0 bases from J, the gap between germline ends came to 3 bases. This CDR3 spans 15 amino acids. Germline values: CDR1 SEHNR, CDR2 FQNEAQ (reference sequence). CDR3 DNA: TGTGCCAGCAGCTTAGCCGGCTCCTATAATTCACCCCTCCACTTT. Amino acids: CASSLAGSYNSPLHF.

The chain uses TRBV28 and TRBJ2-7; D unclear. Trimming cost V 2 bases and J 6 bases, with 8 bases left between them. Germline loops: CDR1 MDHEN, CDR2 SYDVKM. CDR3 length equals 12 residues. CDR3: CASSLKVSEQYF. Here the CDR3 DNA reads TGTGCCAGCAGTTTAAAGGTATCCGAGCAGTACTTC.

V and J are TRBV9 and TRBJ2-3, with 7 nucleotides matching TRBD2. V lost 4 bases and J lost 4; bases outside the gene matches: 9. CDR1 is SGDLS and CDR2 is YYNGEE in the germline V gene. The CDR3 runs to 15 residues. The CDR3 DNA sequence: TGTGCCAGCAGCCCCACCGCGGGGAGGGCAGATACGCAGTATTTT. Its translation is CASSPTAGRADTQYF.

The gene calls are TRBV13 and TRBJ2-1; D is undetermined. V shed 7 bases and J shed 3 bases, with 16 bases lying between them. The CDR3 runs 15 residues. CDR1 and CDR2 (germline): PRHDT, FYEKMQ (reference sequence). The CDR3 sequence: CASKIFRSFYNEQFF. Here the CDR3 DNA reads TGTGCCAGCAAGATTTTTAGATCCTTCTACAATGAGCAGTTCTTC.

This sequence joins TRBV19 and TRBJ1-4; D is perhaps TRBD1 (6 bases). Germline assignment: CDR1 LNHDA and CDR2 SQIVND (reference sequence). V gave up 7 bases and J gave up 5 bases, with 11 bases separating them. This CDR3 has 13 residues. The CDR3 DNA sequence: TGTGCCAGTACAGGGGCGGGGAATGAAAAACTGTTTTTT. This translates into CASTGAGNEKLFF. The variable domain in full, completed from reference TRBV19 and TRBJ1-4, reads DGGITQSPKYLFRKEGQNVTLSCEQNLNHDAMYWYRQDPGQGLRLIYYSQIVNDFQKGDIAEGYSVSREKKESFPLTVTSAQKNPTAFYLCASTGAGNEKLFFGSGTQLSVL.

The chain links TRBV5-5 to TRBJ2-1, with D perhaps TRBD1 or TRBD2 (5 bases each). Germline V gene data show CDR1 as SGHKS and CDR2 as YYEKEE (reference sequence). Trimming removed 1 base at V and 3 bases at J, with 11 bases between. The CDR3 consists of 15 residues. This CDR3 is CASSLLGDDYNEQFF. The CDR3 nucleotides are TGTGCCAGCAGCTTGTTAGGGGACGACTACAATGAGCAGTTCTTC.

The J gene is TRBJ2-1, the V gene TRBV18; D remains unclear. This CDR3 has 13 residues. In germline, CDR1 is KGHSH, CDR2 LQKENI. The V end was cut by 6 bases, the J end by 0 bases, with 6 bases between. CDR3 amino acids: CASSPSSYNEQFF. The CDR3 DNA reads TGTGCCAGCTCCCCAAGCTCCTACAATGAGCAGTTCTTC.

The rearrangement uses TRBV19 and TRBJ2-5, with TRBD2 matching 14 bases. The CDR3 has 18 amino acids. Trimming removed 6 bases from V and 1 base from J; junction bases left unmatched: 10. CDR1 is LNHDA and CDR2 is SQIVND in the germline V gene (reference sequence). The CDR3 is CASSPGTSGRVGQETQYF. Written as DNA, the CDR3 is TGTGCCAGTAGCCCCGGGACTAGCGGGAGAGTGGGCCAAGAGACCCAGTACTTC.

The chain combines TRBV28 with TRBJ1-2, with D maybe TRBD1 (5 bases). The CDR3 contains 13 residues. CDR1 and CDR2 from the germline V gene are MDHEN and SYDVKM. V was clipped by 4 bases and J by 5 bases, with 11 bases between them. CDR3 nucleotides: TGTGCCAGCAGTTCCTGGGGGATTTATGGCTACACCTTC. It specifies CASSSWGIYGYTF.